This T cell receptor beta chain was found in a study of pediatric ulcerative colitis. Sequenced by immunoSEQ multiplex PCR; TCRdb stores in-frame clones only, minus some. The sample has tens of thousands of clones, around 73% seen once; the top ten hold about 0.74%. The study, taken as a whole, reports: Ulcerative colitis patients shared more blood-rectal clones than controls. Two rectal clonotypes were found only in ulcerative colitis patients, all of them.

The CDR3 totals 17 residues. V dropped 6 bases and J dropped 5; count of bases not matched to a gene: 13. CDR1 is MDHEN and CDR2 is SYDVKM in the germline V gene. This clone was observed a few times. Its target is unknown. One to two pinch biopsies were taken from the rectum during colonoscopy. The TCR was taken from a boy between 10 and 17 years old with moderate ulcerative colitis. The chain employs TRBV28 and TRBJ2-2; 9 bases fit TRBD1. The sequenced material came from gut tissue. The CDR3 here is CASSPTGTGRGTGELFF. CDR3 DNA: TGTGCCAGCAGCCCTACCGGGACAGGGCGGGGAACCGGGGAGCTGTTTTTT.